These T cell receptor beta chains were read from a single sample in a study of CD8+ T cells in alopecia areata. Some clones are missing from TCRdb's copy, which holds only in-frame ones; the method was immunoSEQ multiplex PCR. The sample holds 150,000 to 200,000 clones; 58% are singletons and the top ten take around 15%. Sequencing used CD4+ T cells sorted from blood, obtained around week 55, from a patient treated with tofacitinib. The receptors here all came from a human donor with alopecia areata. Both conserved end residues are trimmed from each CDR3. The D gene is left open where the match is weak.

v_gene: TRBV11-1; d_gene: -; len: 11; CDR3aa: ASSLGGHGEQY
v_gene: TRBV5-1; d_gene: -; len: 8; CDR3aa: ASSGTAQY
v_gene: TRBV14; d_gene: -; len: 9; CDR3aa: ASSSGEEQF
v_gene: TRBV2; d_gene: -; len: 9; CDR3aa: ASRRQETQY
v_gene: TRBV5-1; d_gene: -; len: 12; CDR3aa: ASSLRTANTEAF
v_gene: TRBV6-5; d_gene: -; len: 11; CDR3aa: ASTPDGYYGYT
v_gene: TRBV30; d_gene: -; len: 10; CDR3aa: AWSVGLYGYT
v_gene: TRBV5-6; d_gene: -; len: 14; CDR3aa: ASSLWLISLGETQY
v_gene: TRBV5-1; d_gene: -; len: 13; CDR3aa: ASSLVGTDNEKLF
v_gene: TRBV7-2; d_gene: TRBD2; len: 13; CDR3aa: ASSPSGAGAYEQY
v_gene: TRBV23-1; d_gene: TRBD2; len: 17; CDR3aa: ASSRPASGGHSSYNEQF
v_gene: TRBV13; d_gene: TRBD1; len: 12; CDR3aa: ASSLRQGTYEQY
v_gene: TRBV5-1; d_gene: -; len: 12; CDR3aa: ASSLGTDQETQY
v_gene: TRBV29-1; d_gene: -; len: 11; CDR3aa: SVAQTSPDTQY
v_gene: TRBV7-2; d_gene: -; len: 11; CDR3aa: ASRFGGWDTQY
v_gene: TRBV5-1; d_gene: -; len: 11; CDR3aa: ASSLDYQETQY
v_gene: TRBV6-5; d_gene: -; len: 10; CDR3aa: ASRRTVNEQF
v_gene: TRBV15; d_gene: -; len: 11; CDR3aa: ATSRAVDETQY
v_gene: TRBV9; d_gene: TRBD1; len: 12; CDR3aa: ASSGTGVAYGYT
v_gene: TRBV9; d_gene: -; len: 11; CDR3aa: ASSTREGGKLF